Given below is one TCR beta chain in context. This clonotype was seen a handful of times. Its antigen is not yet known. Qualities for individual bases were not recorded, and no much larger clone is one base off. The roughly 38 donors, aged roughly 6 to 100 years, were systemically healthy Caucasian individuals from Russia. Approximately 11 milliliters of peripheral blood were drawn from each donor into EDTA-treated Vacutainer tubes. Ficoll-Paque density-gradient centrifugation was used to isolate PBMCs, with at least 6 million obtained per sample. Trizol reagent was used to extract total RNA from the PBMCs, yielding at least 5.5 micrograms per sample. For every donor, flow cytometry on a PBMC aliquot measured the percentage of naive CD45RAhigh/CD27high T cells. A distance of 17 bases separates the germline ends of V and J, which lose 6 bases and 2 bases respectively. The CDR3 measures 14 amino acids from cysteine to phenylalanine. Left in the record is the CDR3 DNA by itself, 42 bases read in frame from the first base. The CDR1 and CDR2 encoded by the germline V gene (reference sequence) are DFQATT and SNEGSKA.

The data stem from a study of blood T cells in healthy people across ages (dated by TCRdb to between 2014 and 2017). Broadly, across the study: In model experiments, template switching captured roughly one uniquely barcoded TCR beta cDNA molecule for every two T cells. The study analyzed two additional independent replicas of 1 million unique cDNA reads from the same blood draw for two donors, one aged 18 to 30 and one aged 80 or older. The donors were divided into four age groups: young (average around 16 years), middle-aged (approximately 39), aged (approximately 62) and long-lived (82). To avoid experimental bias, donors of different ages were randomly spread across the sequencing lanes. The study measured age-related changes in TCR beta repertoire diversity using deep sequencing normalized with unique cDNA molecular identifiers.

The paper's findings and limits, for the study overall: Donor CMV infection status was unknown, potentially confounding age-related changes in expanded clonotypes. Observed TCR beta diversity per million T cells fell roughly linearly with age, and a significant reduction was already apparent by age roughly 40. Compared with the aged group, the long-lived group had more naive CD4+ T cells, fewer expanded clones and increased TCR diversity, a pattern suggesting age selection. Bulk unsorted PBMC profiling prevented conclusive comparison of naive and antigen-experienced compartments. Observed TCR beta diversity correlated strongly with the percentage of naive T cells measured by flow cytometry. Estimates of total diversity based on one million sequenced T cells were regarded as lower bounds and as underestimates.

The library was built by means of 5' RACE. Sequencing used an Illumina HiSeq 2500. A second PCR of roughly 7 to 11 cycles was performed with a sample-barcoded 5' primer and a J-beta primer mix. Each TCR beta cDNA molecule received a unique molecular identifier from a template-switch 5' adaptor carrying 12 random nucleotides. Each sample yielded at least 2.5 million CDR3-containing paired-end reads. The Mint cDNA synthesis kit, primed by a TRBC-specific oligonucleotide, was used to synthesize first-strand cDNA from all RNA. All cDNA was treated with uracil-DNA glycosylase and then went through a first 18-cycle PCR with the universal primers M1SS and BC2_uni_R. Under the source paper's analysis protocol: Normalization of each sample was performed by random selection of 1 million high-quality reads, each carrying a distinct molecular identifier. Instead of being binned into consensus sequences, reads that shared molecular identifiers were thrown out. MiTCR, with a Q25 quality threshold and the strictest error-elimination algorithm, was used for CDR3 identification, clonotype clustering and error correction. A nonparametric unseen species model using Euler transformation provided a lower-bound estimate of total TCR beta diversity. TCRdb trimmed public reads at Q25 via fastp, called clones via MiXCR and kept in-frame beta chains. Rows with a matching CDR3 protein are joined into one entry that keeps the most common DNA and genes. It is TCRdb's table, rather than the study itself, that gives the V and J calls and clone size. Recorded for this sample are 1.5 million to 2 million distinct CDR3 sequences; 28% of them occurred a single time. Of the sample, 7.7% falls within the top ten clones.

The chain is encoded by TRBV20-1 joined to TRBJ2-7; the D gene remains uncertain. Sequencing was done on a sample of blood. The receptor's source is a woman in her thirties in good health. Here the CDR3 is given as CSAEQPANAYEQYF. Read as DNA, the sequence is TGCAGTGCAGAGCAACCAGCAAACGCCTACGAGCAGTACTTC.